The 5 T cell receptor beta chains in this list originate from one sample, sequenced in a study of blood T cell repertoires in COVID-19. Clones were sequenced by immunoSEQ multiplex PCR, and TCRdb holds only the in-frame ones, with some missing. This table holds roughly 80,000 clones, 88% found once. The specimen sequenced was peripheral blood. The receptor set was obtained from an elderly woman with acute or convalescent COVID-19.

The genes are TRBV11-3 and TRBJ1-1; TRBD1 might be the D (6 bases). The V end lost 5 bases, the J end lost 7 bases, and 11 bases lay between the germline ends. Germline V gene data show CDR1 as SGHNT and CDR2 as YENEEA. This CDR3 is 12 amino acids long. Here the CDR3 DNA reads TGTGCCAGCAGCGTACAGGGTGGTGAAGCTTTCTTT. Translation: CASSVQGGEAFF.

V is TRBV2 and J is TRBJ2-1; D remains unclear. The germline gives CDR1 SNHLY, CDR2 FYNNEI. Deletions cut 8 bases from V and 3 bases from J, with 5 bases between. The CDR3 covers 11 residues. The CDR3 reads CASGIYNEQFF. For the CDR3, the DNA is TGTGCCAGCGGCATCTACAATGAGCAGTTCTTC. The full variable domain, its missing parts supplied by reference TRBV2 and TRBJ2-1, is EPEVTQTPSHQVTQMGQEVILRCVPISNHLYFYWYRQILGQKVEFLVSFYNNEISEKSEIFDDQFSVERPDGSNFTLKIRSTKLEDSAMYFCASGIYNEQFFGPGTRLTVL.

Details on this clone: The same CDR3 also results from other DNA sequences found in this sample. The J gene is TRBJ1-2, the V gene TRBV9, with 9 nucleotides matching TRBD1. Germline loops: CDR1 SGDLS, CDR2 YYNGEE. Trimming took 3 bases from V and 4 from J; bases not matched to a gene: 4. The CDR3 sequence is 14 residues long. The CDR3 loop reads CASSAGTGPYGYTF. The DNA for the CDR3 is TGTGCCAGCAGCGCCGGGACAGGGCCCTATGGCTACACCTTC.

V is TRBV10-2 and J is TRBJ1-2; D is undetermined. Between the trimmed V and J ends, which lost 0 bases and 8 bases, there was a span of 13 bases. This CDR3 has 14 residues. Germline V gene data show CDR1 as WSHSY and CDR2 as SAAADI. The CDR3 is CASSESTAAGGYTF. CDR3 nucleotide sequence: TGCGCCAGCAGTGAGTCGACGGCAGCAGGAGGCTACACCTTC.

The chain joins TRBV19 to TRBJ2-7; 8 bases map to TRBD1. The CDR3 runs to 16 residues. J lost 2 bases, V lost 3 bases, and 9 bases had no gene match. Germline V gene sequence: CDR1 LNHDA, CDR2 SQIVND (reference sequence). Written as DNA, the CDR3 is TGTGCCAGTAGTATCCGGGGACAGGACTATCCCTACGAGCAGTACTTC. As protein: CASSIRGQDYPYEQYF.